The next 4 T cell receptor beta chains were all read from a single sample in a study of cytomegalovirus exposure and HLA in healthy donors. PCR amplification relied on 60 Vbeta primers (plus 13 Jbeta primers). Profiling relied on immunoSEQ multiplex PCR, and the TCRdb table lists in-frame clones only, not all of them. The profile shows approximately 130,000 clones, roughly 73% of them singletons. Input material: PBMCs. The origin of the receptors is a male donor in good health and CMV-seronegative.

The chain is built from TRBV5-1 and TRBJ2-3; 8 bases line up with TRBD1. Trimming took 7 bases from V and 6 from J; bases not matched to a gene: 10. This CDR3 spans 14 amino acids. Germline V gene data show CDR1 as SGHRS and CDR2 as YFSETQ. This CDR3 reads CASERTGSMDTQYF. The DNA of the CDR3 is TGCGCCAGCGAGAGGACAGGGTCAATGGATACGCAGTATTTT.

The chain has TRBV4-3 and TRBJ2-5, with TRBD2 matching 7 bases. The trim removed 0 bases at V and 1 base at J, leaving 5 bases unmatched. In germline, CDR1 is LGHNA, CDR2 YSLEER. The CDR3 covers 16 residues. The DNA of the CDR3 is TGCGCCAGCAGCCAAGATGGCGGGGGAGGCCAAGAGACCCAGTACTTC. Protein: CASSQDGGGGQETQYF.

The J gene is TRBJ1-4, the V gene TRBV6-5; D not certain. The CDR3 consists of 14 residues. CDR1 is MNHEY and CDR2 is SVGAGI in the germline V gene. The V end lost 0 bases, the J end lost 5 bases, and 7 bases lay between the germline ends. The CDR3 nucleotides read TGTGCCAGCAGTTACTCAGAGGGCAATGAAAAACTGTTTTTT. It encodes CASSYSEGNEKLFF.

The chain has TRBV18 and TRBJ2-2; 10 bases are a match to TRBD2. The CDR3 extends over 18 amino acids. Germline lookup yields CDR1 KGHSH and CDR2 LQKENI. After removal of 0 bases from V and 0 bases from J, the junction contained 4 bases not matched to a gene. Here the CDR3 reads CASSPPFGLAANTGELFF. The CDR3 DNA follows: TGTGCCAGCTCACCACCGTTCGGACTAGCGGCGAACACCGGGGAGCTGTTTTTT.